The clone carrying this T cell receptor (beta chain) turned up a few times. The CDR3 contains 15 residues. Trimming stripped 5 bases from V and 0 bases from J, with 14 bases between. Germline V gives CDR1 SGHNT, CDR2 YENEEA. The sample comes from a study of human T cells and chemical hapten exposure. TCRdb passed the RACE reads through MiXCR, listing each CDR3 protein once. The table records approximately 28,000 distinct CDR3 sequences, approximately 9% of them present only once. Regarding time point: patch test 2, 6 weeks after DPC sensitization. The treatment: therapeutic diphenylcyclopropenone sensitization with weekly scalp DPC.

The receptor's source is a man aged 30-40 years with alopecia areata. Some clones in this sample may be carry-over from other donors' samples. The V and J genes are TRBV11-3 and TRBJ2-7, with D uncertain. This specimen consisted of whole blood, obtained in connection with sensitization to the hapten diphenylcyclopropenone (DPC). The CDR3 coding sequence is TGTGCCAGCAGCCTTAAACCGGGTGTCTCCTACGAGCAGTACTTC. This sequence encodes CASSLKPGVSYEQYF. Full variable domain (rest looked up from reference TRBV11-3 and TRBJ2-7): EAGVVQSPRYKIIEKKQPVAFWCNPISGHNTLYWYLQNLGQGPELLIRYENEEAVDDSQLPKDRFSAERLKGVDSTLKIQPAELGDSAVYLCASSLKPGVSYEQYFGPGTRLTVT.